This T cell receptor (beta chain) was sequenced for a study of neurological immune-mediated disorders. Synthesis of cDNA was performed by 5'RACE using 10-nucleotide random UMIs. TCRdb called the 5' RACE reads again in MiXCR, with one record for every CDR3 protein. The sample has 40,000 or so distinct CDR3 sequences, 2% to 2.5% seen once. There are many counts of this clonotype. V trimming: 1 base; J trimming: 5 bases; junction bases outside the gene matches: 3. This CDR3 has 14 residues. Per germline, CDR1 DFQATT and CDR2 SNEGSKA (reference sequence). The chain couples TRBV20-1 to TRBJ2-4; 9 nucleotides agree with TRBD1. The origin of this receptor is a man between 50 and 59 years old with multiple sclerosis. The source material was PBMCs. The CDR3 loop reads CSARGTGAQNIQYF. DNA of the CDR3: TGCAGTGCTAGAGGGACAGGGGCGCAAAACATTCAGTACTTC.